The 13 T cell receptor beta chains in this list originate from one sample, sequenced in a study of monozygotic twins with inflammatory bowel disease. TCRdb re-called the 5' RACE reads and gives one entry per CDR3 protein, without DNA. There are roughly 150,000 distinct CDR3 sequences in the sample, with 1.2% held by the top ten. Sequencing was done on a sample of blood. The receptors here all came from a human donor with ulcerative colitis or Crohn's disease, or a healthy co-twin of an affected twin (not recorded which).

CDR3 sequence: CASSPPIQTNEQFF. The V call is TRBV28, the J call TRBJ2-1; TCRdb calls TRBD1, which cannot be checked without DNA. Looked up from germline, CDR1 is MDHEN and CDR2 is SYDVKM. The CDR3 consists of 14 residues.

The chain uses TRBV24-1 and TRBJ2-1; the D call of TRBD1 rests on TCRdb alone, since no DNA is present to check it. CDR1 KGHDR and CDR2 SFDVKD come from the germline V gene. This CDR3 region has 13 residues. The CDR3 protein is CATSLRGNNEQFF.

The rearrangement links TRBV7-8 to TRBJ2-2; checking the TCRdb D call of TRBD2 is not possible without DNA. Germline V lookup: CDR1 SGHVS, CDR2 FQNEAQ. The CDR3 covers 18 residues. The CDR3 sequence is CASSSRLAGDLNTGELFF.

V and J are TRBV13 and TRBJ1-6; the D call from TCRdb, TRBD1, cannot be confirmed without DNA. The CDR3 has 15 residues. Germline V gene data show CDR1 as PRHDT and CDR2 as FYEKMQ (reference sequence). The CDR3 spells CASSSGTGDNSPLHF.

The CDR3 spells CSAAGQGSSYEQYF. This chain links TRBV20-1 with TRBJ2-7; there is no DNA to check the TCRdb D call of TRBD1. The CDR3 has 14 residues. Looked up from germline, CDR1 is DFQATT and CDR2 is SNEGSKA (reference sequence).

Here the CDR3 reads CASSPRRGLVEAFF. V is TRBV7-6 and J is TRBJ1-1; TCRdb reports TRBD1, a call that lacks DNA to check it against. This CDR3 spans 14 amino acids. Germline V lookup: CDR1 SGHVS, CDR2 FNYEAQ.

The chain carries TRBV7-2 and TRBJ1-2; the TCRdb D gene call, TRBD1, has no DNA to confirm it. CDR1 and CDR2 from the germline V gene are SGHTA and FQGNSA. The CDR3 loop spans 12 amino acids. The CDR3 loop is CASTLDSPGYTF.

The rearrangement joins TRBV6-5 to TRBJ2-7; TCRdb reports TRBD1, a call that lacks DNA to check it against. The V gene's germline CDR1 is MNHEY and CDR2 SVGAGI. This CDR3 region has 15 residues. This CDR3 reads CASSYSDRFLYEQYF.

This chain joins TRBV20-1 and TRBJ2-5; TCRdb returns TRBD1, unconfirmable since there is no DNA. The CDR3 length is 14 residues. The germline CDR1 and CDR2 sequences are DFQATT and SNEGSKA (reference sequence). This CDR3 reads CSARKYRTLETQYF.

The gene calls are TRBV7-3 and TRBJ2-1; TCRdb designates TRBD1, a call that cannot be tested without DNA. This CDR3 region has 15 residues. Germline CDR1 SGHTA, CDR2 FQGTGA. The CDR3 reads CASSPPGQSYNEQFF.

This rearrangement joins TRBV11-2 to TRBJ2-5. The CDR3 has 11 amino acids. Germline CDR1 is SGHAT and CDR2 is FQNNGV. CDR3 sequence reads: CASSDGVTQYF.

The rearrangement joins TRBV18 to TRBJ2-3; TCRdb designates TRBD1, a call that cannot be tested without DNA. This CDR3 is 14 amino acids long. The germline V gene encodes CDR1 KGHSH and CDR2 LQKENI. CDR3: CASSGQGLTDTQYF. Together with reference TRBV18 and TRBJ2-3, the CDR3 gives the full variable domain: NAGVMQNPRHLVRRRGQEARLRCSPMKGHSHVYWYRQLPEEGLKFMVYLQKENIIDESGMPKERFSAEFPKEGPSILRIQQVVRGDSAAYFCASSGQGLTDTQYFGPGTRLTVL.

The J gene is TRBJ2-2, the V gene TRBV10-3; without DNA, the TCRdb call of TRBD1 cannot be checked. This CDR3 is 17 amino acids long. In germline, CDR1 is ENHRY, CDR2 SYGVKD. The chain's CDR3 is CAISESTGQGYTGELFF.